Below are 17 T cell receptor beta chains sequenced from a single sample in a study of CD8 T cells in ankylosing spondylitis. TCRdb re-called the 5' RACE reads with MiXCR, one entry per CDR3 protein. The data show 150,000 to 200,000 distinct CDR3 sequences, with 10% to 15% seen just once and roughly 9.6% held by the top ten. Sequencing was done on a sample of blood, either unsorted or a sorted T cell fraction (not recorded which). The receptors originated from a female donor with ankylosing spondylitis or in good health (not recorded which).

This clonotype was seen at least ten times. This chain connects TRBV7-2 to TRBJ1-5; the D gene is possibly TRBD1 (6 bases). CDR3 length: 14 amino acids. Deletions cut 4 bases from V and 1 base from J, with 8 bases between. Germline CDR1 reads SGHTA; CDR2 reads FQGNSA. CDR3 residues: CASSSGHSNQPQHF. CDR3 coding DNA: TGTGCCAGCAGCTCGGGACACAGCAATCAGCCCCAGCATTTT.

This clonotype was detected ten times or more. The chain is built from TRBV27 and TRBJ2-2; D may be TRBD1 or TRBD2 (5 bases each). The V gene's germline CDR1 is MNHEY and CDR2 SMNVEV (reference sequence). Trimming took off 3 bases at V and 10 bases at J, with 21 bases between the two ends. The CDR3 has 16 residues. This CDR3 is CASSLYHGQGDAELFF. The CDR3 nucleotides read TGTGCCAGCAGTTTGTATCATGGGCAGGGAGACGCGGAGCTGTTTTTT.

In its sample, this clonotype was seen many times. J is TRBJ2-5 and V is TRBV24-1; D is unclear. CDR1 KGHDR and CDR2 SFDVKD come from the germline V gene. The CDR3 sequence is 14 residues long. V lost 10 bases to trimming and J lost 5 bases, with 19 bases between them. The chain's CDR3 is CATPYPVQQETQYF. Written as DNA, the CDR3 is TGTGCCACTCCATACCCAGTCCAACAGGAGACCCAGTACTTC.

This clonotype has ten or more counts. V gene TRBV27 combines with J gene TRBJ2-2; the D is unclear. Trimming took 2 bases from V and 7 from J, leaving 8 bases between them. Per germline, CDR1 MNHEY and CDR2 SMNVEV (reference sequence). This CDR3 comprises 13 residues. CDR3 sequence: CASSLKGHGELFF. CDR3 DNA: TGTGCCAGCAGTTTAAAGGGCCACGGGGAGCTGTTTTTT.

This clonotype was seen many times. The genes are TRBV2 and TRBJ2-7; D perhaps matches TRBD1 (6 bases). The V gene lost 9 bases and the J gene lost 2 bases, with 17 bases spanning the gap. The CDR3 extends over 14 amino acids. Germline V gene lookup returns CDR1 SNHLY and CDR2 FYNNEI. CDR3 protein: CASGLGTFPYEQYF. CDR3 in DNA: TGTGCCAGTGGCTTAGGGACATTCCCCTACGAGCAGTACTTC.

This clonotype was detected ten times or more. V is TRBV10-3 and J is TRBJ2-7, with D tentatively TRBD1 (5 bases). The CDR3 consists of 13 residues. Germline values: CDR1 ENHRY, CDR2 SYGVKD. V dropped 0 bases and J dropped 4 bases, with 7 bases sitting between them. The CDR3 DNA reads TGTGCCATCAGTGAGTCGACAGAGTACGAGCAGTACTTC. Translation gives CAISESTEYEQYF.

V is TRBV7-2 and J is TRBJ1-3, with 7 nucleotides matching TRBD1. The CDR3 contains 17 residues. J lost 0 bases, V lost 4 bases, and 9 bases had no gene match. Germline CDR1 is SGHTA and CDR2 is FQGNSA. The CDR3 region has the DNA TGTGCCAGCAGCTCCTCGGGACAGCGAAGCTCTGGAAACACCATATATTTT. Translated: CASSSSGQRSSGNTIYF.

This clonotype has a count of ten or more. This rearrangement joins TRBV20-1 to TRBJ2-1, with TRBD2 identical over 9 bases. J gave up 7 bases and V 6 bases, and 10 bases lay outside the gene matches. Germline V gives CDR1 DFQATT, CDR2 SNEGSKA (reference sequence). The CDR3 covers 14 residues. CDR3: CSAETGLAGNEQFF. CDR3 bases: TGCAGTGCGGAAACGGGACTAGCTGGAAATGAGCAGTTCTTC.

This clonotype was detected a few times. This chain joins TRBV12-3 or TRBV12-4 and TRBJ1-5, with a weak D call TRBD1 (6 bases). V shed 5 bases and J shed 3 bases, with 14 bases lying between them. This CDR3 contains 15 residues. Here the CDR3 DNA reads TGTGCCAGCAGTGGGGGCGGAACAAACAATCAGCCCCAGCATTTT. This sequence encodes CASSGGGTNNQPQHF.

The chain recombines TRBV12-3 or TRBV12-4 with TRBJ2-7; D remains unclear. There are 13 residues in the CDR3. Trimming removed 7 bases at V and 2 bases at J, with 12 bases between. The chain's CDR3 is CASTYGEAYEQYF. CDR3 nucleotide sequence: TGTGCCAGCACCTATGGAGAGGCCTACGAGCAGTACTTC.

This clonotype was detected ten times or more. V is TRBV7-2 and J is TRBJ2-1; 7 bases fit TRBD2. The V gene's germline CDR1 is SGHTA and CDR2 FQGNSA. CDR3 size: 16 residues. J was trimmed by 4 bases and V by 1 base; bases with no gene match: 7. CDR3 amino acids: CASSLVPGGRYNEQFF. DNA for the CDR3: TGTGCCAGCAGCTTAGTTCCGGGAGGAAGGTACAATGAGCAGTTCTTC.

This clonotype was seen many times. The chain recombines TRBV12-3 or TRBV12-4 with TRBJ2-3; TRBD2 matches 7 bases. J gave up 9 bases and V 7 bases, and 13 bases lay outside the gene matches. CDR3 size: 14 residues. CDR3 nucleotide sequence: TGTGCCAGCACTTCGAGACTAGCTGGCTACACGCAGTATTTT. Its protein is CASTSRLAGYTQYF.

In this sample, this clonotype turned up a few times. The chain has TRBV5-6 and TRBJ2-5; possible D gene TRBD1, 6 bases. The last part of the DNA fits TRBJ2-1 better; the J call may be wrong. This CDR3 spans 14 amino acids. The germline V gene has CDR1 SGHDT and CDR2 YYEEEE. CDR3: CASSFSDSQETQFF. In nucleotides, the CDR3 is TGTGCCAGCAGCTTTTCGGACAGTCAAGAGACCCAGTTCTTC.

The chain recombines TRBV20-1 with TRBJ2-1; D is unresolved. The ends were cut back, 3 bases at V and 6 bases at J, with 21 bases in the middle. CDR1 and CDR2 (germline): DFQATT, SNEGSKA (reference sequence). This CDR3 region has 16 residues. The CDR3 DNA reads as TGCAGTGCTAGCCCCCCTACTACCTCGAGACCCAATGAGCAGTTCTTC. Amino acids: CSASPPTTSRPNEQFF.

There are many counts of this clonotype. This sequence joins TRBV9 and TRBJ2-3; D may be TRBD2 (6 bases). Trimming shortened V by 3 bases and J by 4 bases, and 15 bases separated the two germline ends. Germline CDR1 and CDR2: SGDLS and YYNGEE. This CDR3 region has 15 residues. The CDR3, as DNA: TGTGCCAGCAGCGCGACTAGTGAGTCTGCAGATACGCAGTATTTT. It codes for CASSATSESADTQYF. Variable domain in full (rest from reference TRBV9 and TRBJ2-3): DSGVTQTPKHLITATGQRVTLRCSPRSGDLSVYWYQQSLDQGLQFLIQYYNGEERAKGNILERFSAQQFPDLHSELNLSSLELGDSALYFCASSATSESADTQYFGPGTRLTVL.

This clonotype was picked up many times. The CDR3 reads CASSLRQGDFYEQYF. The CDR3 DNA sequence: TGTGCCAGCAGCTTGCGACAGGGAGACTTCTACGAGCAGTACTTC. The chain combines TRBV7-3 with TRBJ2-7; 7 nucleotides agree with TRBD1. V trimming: 3 bases; J trimming: 3 bases; junction bases outside the gene matches: 8. Germline V gives CDR1 SGHTA, CDR2 FQGTGA. This CDR3 contains 15 residues.

Many counts were recorded for this clonotype. This rearrangement joins TRBV27 to TRBJ2-5; the D is unclear. The CDR3 length is 13 residues. Deletions cut 5 bases from V and 5 bases from J, with 12 bases between. Germline V gives CDR1 MNHEY, CDR2 SMNVEV (reference sequence). DNA of the CDR3: TGTGCCAGCAGTCATCGTACGAGGGAGACCCAGTACTTC. Residues: CASSHRTRETQYF.